This T cell receptor beta chain was obtained from a study of CD4+ T cells in melanoma. Clones were read by immunoSEQ multiplex PCR, and TCRdb kept only the in-frame ones, dropping some. The table records approximately 16,000 clones, roughly 84% of them present only once. The sequencing sample was made of cells from a culture (not recorded whether cultured in vitro). The TCR was taken from a human donor with melanoma.

The CDR3 here is CASSYARDRWEYEQYF. Here the CDR3 DNA reads TGTGCCAGCAGTTATGCCCGGGACAGGTGGGAGTACGAGCAGTACTTC. The chain joins TRBV6-5 to TRBJ2-7, with 8 bases lining up with TRBD1. The germline gives CDR1 MNHEY, CDR2 SVGAGI. CDR3 size: 16 residues. The V and J ends lost 3 bases and 4 bases, in that order; junction bases with no gene match: 11.